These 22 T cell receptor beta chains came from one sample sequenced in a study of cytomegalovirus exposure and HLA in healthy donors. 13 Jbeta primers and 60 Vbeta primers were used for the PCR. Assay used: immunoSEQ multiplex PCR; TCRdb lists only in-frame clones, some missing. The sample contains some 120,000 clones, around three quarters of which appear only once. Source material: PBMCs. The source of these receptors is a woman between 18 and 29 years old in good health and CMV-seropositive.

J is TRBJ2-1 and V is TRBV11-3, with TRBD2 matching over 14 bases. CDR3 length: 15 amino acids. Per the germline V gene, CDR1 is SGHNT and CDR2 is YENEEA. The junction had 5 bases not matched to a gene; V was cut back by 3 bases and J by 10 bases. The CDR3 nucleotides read TGTGCCAGCAGCTTGGGACTAGCGGGAGTAGGGGAGCAGTTCTTC. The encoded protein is CASSLGLAGVGEQFF.

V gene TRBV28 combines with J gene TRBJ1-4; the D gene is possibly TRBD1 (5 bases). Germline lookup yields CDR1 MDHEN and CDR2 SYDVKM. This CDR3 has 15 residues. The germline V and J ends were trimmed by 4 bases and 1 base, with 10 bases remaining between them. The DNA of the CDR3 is TGTGCCAGCAGTTCATACAGGCTAACTAATGAAAAACTGTTTTTT. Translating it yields CASSSYRLTNEKLFF.

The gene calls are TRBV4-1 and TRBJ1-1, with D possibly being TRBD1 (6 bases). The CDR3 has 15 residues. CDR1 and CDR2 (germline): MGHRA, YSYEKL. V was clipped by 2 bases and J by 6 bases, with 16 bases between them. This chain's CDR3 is CASSQPEQGVAEAFF. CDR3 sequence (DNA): TGCGCCAGCAGCCAACCTGAACAGGGAGTTGCTGAAGCTTTCTTT.

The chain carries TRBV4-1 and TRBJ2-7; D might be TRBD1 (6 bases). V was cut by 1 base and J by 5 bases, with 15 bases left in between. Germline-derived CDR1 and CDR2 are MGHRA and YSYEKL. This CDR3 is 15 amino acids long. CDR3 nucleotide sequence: TGCGCCAGCAGCCAAGGGGGGCCAGGGGTGAACGAGCAGTACTTC. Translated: CASSQGGPGVNEQYF.

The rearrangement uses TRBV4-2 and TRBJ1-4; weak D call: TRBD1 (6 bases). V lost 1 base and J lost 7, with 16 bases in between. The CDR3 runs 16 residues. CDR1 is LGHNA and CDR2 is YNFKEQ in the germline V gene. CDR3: CASSQGVPTGGEKLFF. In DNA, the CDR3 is TGTGCCAGCAGCCAAGGGGTCCCGACAGGAGGTGAAAAACTGTTTTTT.

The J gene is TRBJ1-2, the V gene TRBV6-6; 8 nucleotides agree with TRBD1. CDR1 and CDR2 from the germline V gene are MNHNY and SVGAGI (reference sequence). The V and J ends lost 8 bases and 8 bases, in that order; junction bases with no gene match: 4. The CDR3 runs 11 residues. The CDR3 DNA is TGTGCCAGCGGGACAGGACGAGGCTACACCTTC. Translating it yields CASGTGRGYTF.

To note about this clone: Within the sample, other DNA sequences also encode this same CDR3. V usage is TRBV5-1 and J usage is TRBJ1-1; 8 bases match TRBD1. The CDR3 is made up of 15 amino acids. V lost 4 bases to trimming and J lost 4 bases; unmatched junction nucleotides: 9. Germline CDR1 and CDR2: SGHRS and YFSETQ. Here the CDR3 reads CASSDPGQGRTEAFF. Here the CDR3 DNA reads TGCGCCAGCAGCGACCCTGGACAGGGTCGCACTGAAGCTTTCTTT.

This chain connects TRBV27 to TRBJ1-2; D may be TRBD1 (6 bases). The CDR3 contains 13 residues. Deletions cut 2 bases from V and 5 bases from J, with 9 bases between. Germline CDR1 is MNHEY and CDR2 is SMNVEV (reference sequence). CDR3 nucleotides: TGTGCCAGCAGTTTAGTAGGACAGTATGGCTACACCTTC. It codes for CASSLVGQYGYTF.

CDR3: CASRLGVTGGYTF. The CDR3 DNA sequence: TGTGCCAGCAGACTCGGGGTTACCGGTGGCTACACCTTC. V gene TRBV6-5 combines with J gene TRBJ1-2; D is unclear. The CDR3 is 13 amino acids. V shed 6 bases and J shed 7 bases, with 15 bases lying between them. The germline CDR1 and CDR2 sequences are MNHEY and SVGAGI.

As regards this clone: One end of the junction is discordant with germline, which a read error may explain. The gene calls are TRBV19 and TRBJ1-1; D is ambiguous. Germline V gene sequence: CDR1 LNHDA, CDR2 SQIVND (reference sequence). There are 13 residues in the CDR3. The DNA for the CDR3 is TGTGCCAGTAGTCAGAGGTTTCCCACTGGAGCTTTCTTT. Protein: CASSQRFPTGAFF.

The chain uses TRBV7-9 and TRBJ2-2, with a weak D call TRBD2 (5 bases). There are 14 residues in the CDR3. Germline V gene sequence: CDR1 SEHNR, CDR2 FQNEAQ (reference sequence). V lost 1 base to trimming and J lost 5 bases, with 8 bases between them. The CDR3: CASSLGRGTGELFF. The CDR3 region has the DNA TGTGCCAGCAGCTTAGGTCGGGGAACCGGGGAGCTGTTTTTT.

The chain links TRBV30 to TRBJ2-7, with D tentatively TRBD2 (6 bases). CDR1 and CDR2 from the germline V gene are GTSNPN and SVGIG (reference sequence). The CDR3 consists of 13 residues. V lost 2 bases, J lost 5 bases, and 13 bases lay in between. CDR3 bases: TGTGCCTGGAGTCCCCGCGGGGAGCACGAGCAGTACTTC. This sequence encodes CAWSPRGEHEQYF.

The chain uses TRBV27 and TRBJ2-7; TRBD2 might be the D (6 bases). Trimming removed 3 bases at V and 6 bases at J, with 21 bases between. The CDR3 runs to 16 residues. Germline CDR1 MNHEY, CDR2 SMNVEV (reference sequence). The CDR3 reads CASSLWRDSPPSEQYF. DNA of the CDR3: TGTGCCAGCAGTTTGTGGAGGGACTCCCCCCCATCCGAGCAGTACTTC.

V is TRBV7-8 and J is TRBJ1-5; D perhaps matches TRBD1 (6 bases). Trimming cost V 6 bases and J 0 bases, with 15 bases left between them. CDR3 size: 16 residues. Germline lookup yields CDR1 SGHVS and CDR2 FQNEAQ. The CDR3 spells CASRQLGGYSNQPQHF. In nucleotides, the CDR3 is TGTGCCAGCAGACAATTAGGGGGTTATAGCAATCAGCCCCAGCATTTT.

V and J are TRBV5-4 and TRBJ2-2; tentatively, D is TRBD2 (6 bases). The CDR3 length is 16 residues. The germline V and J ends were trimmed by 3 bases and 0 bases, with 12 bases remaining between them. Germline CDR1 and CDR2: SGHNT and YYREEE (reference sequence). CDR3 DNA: TGTGCCAGCAGCTCCCGCGGGAACGCGAACACCGGGGAGCTGTTTTTT. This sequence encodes CASSSRGNANTGELFF.

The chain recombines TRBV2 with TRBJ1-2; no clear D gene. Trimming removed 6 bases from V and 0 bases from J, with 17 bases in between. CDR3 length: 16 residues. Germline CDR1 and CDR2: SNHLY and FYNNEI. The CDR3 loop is CASSLAGSIPNYGYTF. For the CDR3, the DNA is TGTGCCAGCAGCCTAGCGGGCAGTATACCTAACTATGGCTACACCTTC.

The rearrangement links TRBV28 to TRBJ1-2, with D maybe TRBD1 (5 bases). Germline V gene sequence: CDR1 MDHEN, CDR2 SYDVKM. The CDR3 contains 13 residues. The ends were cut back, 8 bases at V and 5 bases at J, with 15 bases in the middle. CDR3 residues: CASSAGTAYGYTF. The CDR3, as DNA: TGTGCCAGCTCGGCCGGGACTGCTTATGGCTACACCTTC.

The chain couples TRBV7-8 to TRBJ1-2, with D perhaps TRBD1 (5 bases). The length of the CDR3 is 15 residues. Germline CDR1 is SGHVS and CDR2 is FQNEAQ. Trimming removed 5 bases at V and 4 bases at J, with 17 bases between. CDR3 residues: CASSQQQQATYGYTF. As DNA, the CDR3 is TGTGCCAGCAGCCAACAACAACAGGCGACCTATGGCTACACCTTC.

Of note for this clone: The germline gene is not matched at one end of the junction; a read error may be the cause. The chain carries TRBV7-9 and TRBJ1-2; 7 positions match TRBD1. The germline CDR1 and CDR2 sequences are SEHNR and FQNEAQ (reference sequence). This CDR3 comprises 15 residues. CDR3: CSSSLPDREVYGYTF. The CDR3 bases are TGTTCCAGCAGCCTCCCCGACAGGGAAGTCTATGGCTACACCTTC.

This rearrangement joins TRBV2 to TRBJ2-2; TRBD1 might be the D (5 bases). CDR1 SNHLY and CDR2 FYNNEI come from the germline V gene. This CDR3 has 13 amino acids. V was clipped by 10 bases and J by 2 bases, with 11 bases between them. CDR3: CATIDSNTGELFF. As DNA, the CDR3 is TGTGCCACCATAGACAGTAACACCGGGGAGCTGTTTTTT.

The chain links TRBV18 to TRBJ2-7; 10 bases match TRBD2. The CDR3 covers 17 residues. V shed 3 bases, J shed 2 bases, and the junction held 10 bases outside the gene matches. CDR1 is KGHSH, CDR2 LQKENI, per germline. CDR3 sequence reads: CASSPLASGSQTYEQYF. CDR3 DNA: TGTGCCAGCTCACCCCTTGCTAGCGGGAGCCAAACCTACGAGCAGTACTTC.

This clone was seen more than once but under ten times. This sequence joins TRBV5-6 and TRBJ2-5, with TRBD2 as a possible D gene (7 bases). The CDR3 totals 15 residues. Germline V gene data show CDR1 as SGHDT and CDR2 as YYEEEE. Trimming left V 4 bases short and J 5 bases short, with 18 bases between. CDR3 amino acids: CASSLPGGRRETQYF. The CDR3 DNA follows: TGTGCCAGCAGCCTGCCCGGGGGGCGCCGGGAGACCCAGTACTTC.